This T cell receptor (beta chain) stems from a study of blood T cell repertoires in COVID-19. CDR1 and CDR2 from the germline V gene are ENHRY and SYGVKD. Trimming cost V 9 bases and J 8 bases; bases outside gene matches: 9. The CDR3 extends over 14 amino acids. The protocol was immunoSEQ multiplex PCR, while the TCRdb copy is restricted to in-frame clones and leaves out a portion. The table shows roughly 330,000 clones, with roughly 87% occurring only once. During active infection, Seattle patients enrolled and were then monitored through disease. Sequencing was carried out using peripheral blood. The origin of this receptor is a young man with COVID-19, enrolled during active disease. The chain couples TRBV10-3 to TRBJ1-6; TRBD1 matches 8 bases. As DNA, the CDR3 is TGTGCCATTTGCCGGGACAGGTTTTATTCACCCCTCCACTTT. Encoded protein: CAICRDRFYSPLHF.